This T cell receptor (beta chain) comes out of a study of blood T cell repertoires in COVID-19. About the research overall: Nucleic acid was either cDNA or gDNA, and it came from T cells, B-cell-depleted T cells, or PBMCs.

The CDR3 loop spans 16 amino acids. Germline values: CDR1 LNHNV, CDR2 YYDKDF (reference sequence). V was trimmed by 4 bases and J by 2 bases, leaving 15 bases between them. The table came from immunoSEQ multiplex PCR; TCRdb's copy has only in-frame clones and leaves some out. The table records under 150,000 clones, 88% of them present only once. The receptor was isolated from a woman aged 70-85 years who had recovered from COVID-19. The rearrangement joins TRBV15 to TRBJ1-5, with D perhaps matching TRBD1 (5 bases). What was sequenced was peripheral blood. The CDR3 nucleotides are TGTGCCACCAGCAAAGTGTCAGGGCTGGGCAATCAGCCCCAGCATTTT. This sequence encodes CATSKVSGLGNQPQHF.